The 5 T cell receptor beta chains presented below share a single source sample, sequenced in a study of shared clonotypes between healthy human individuals. Only in-frame clones appear in the TCRdb table, and some are missing; sequencing was by immunoSEQ multiplex PCR. Here the sample spans roughly 2.1 million clones, 93% being singletons. CD45RO-negative, CCR7-positively selected cells formed the naive CD8 fraction, excluding terminally differentiated effector memory CD45RA+ cells. Sequencing used naive CD8+ T cells from PBMCs. These receptor sequences come from a man younger than 35 in good health. Some clones in this sample may be carry-over from other donors' samples.

V is TRBV11-2 and J is TRBJ1-2, with D perhaps matching TRBD1 (5 bases). The germline CDR1 and CDR2 sequences are SGHAT and FQNNGV. The CDR3 loop spans 16 amino acids. Trimming cost V 3 bases and J 0 bases, with 14 bases left between them. The CDR3 loop is CASSFGQGEPNYGYTF. CDR3 DNA sequence: TGTGCCAGCAGCTTTGGGCAGGGAGAGCCTAACTATGGCTACACCTTC.

This chain connects TRBV5-1 to TRBJ1-2; TRBD1 matches at 9 bases. The CDR3 is 14 residues long. Looked up from germline, CDR1 is SGHRS and CDR2 is YFSETQ. V gave up 4 bases and J gave up 8 bases; unmatched junction bases: 9. The CDR3 region is CASSAIQGARGYTF. The CDR3 nucleotides read TGCGCCAGCAGCGCCATACAGGGGGCAAGGGGCTACACCTTC.

This sequence joins TRBV9 and TRBJ2-7; D is perhaps TRBD2 (6 bases). CDR1 SGDLS and CDR2 YYNGEE come from the germline V gene. Trimming removed 4 bases from V and 6 bases from J, with 14 bases in between. The CDR3 is made up of 13 amino acids. This CDR3 reads CASSTHGSSEQYF. In DNA, the CDR3 is TGTGCCAGCAGCACCCACGGGAGCAGCGAGCAGTACTTC.

The chain has TRBV5-8 and TRBJ2-7; 10 bases agree with TRBD1. The CDR3 totals 15 residues. Trimming took 2 bases from V and 3 from J; bases not matched to a gene: 5. In germline, CDR1 is SGHTS, CDR2 YDEGEE. CDR3 sequence (DNA): TGTGCCAGCAGCTTTAGTGGACAGGGGGTCTACGAGCAGTACTTC. This sequence encodes CASSFSGQGVYEQYF.

The chain is built from TRBV4-2 and TRBJ2-7; 9 bases fit TRBD2. The junction had 9 bases not matched to a gene; V was cut back by 5 bases and J by 7 bases. The germline V gene has CDR1 LGHNA and CDR2 YNFKEQ. The CDR3 sequence is 14 residues long. CDR3 protein: CASSTAGGPSEQYF. The CDR3 DNA is TGTGCCAGCAGCACCGCGGGAGGGCCCTCTGAGCAGTACTTC.